Below, 3 T cell receptor beta chains from the same sample are listed, as sequenced in a study of blood T cells in healthy people across ages. Combining a sample-barcoded 5' primer with a J-beta primer mix, a second PCR ran for roughly 7 to 11 cycles. TCRdb used MiXCR to reprocess the 5' RACE reads, holding one entry per CDR3 protein. Of about 1,600,000 distinct CDR3 sequences listed, approximately 42% are singletons. Sequencing was performed on blood. These receptors all come from a woman younger than 35 in good health.

The rearrangement joins TRBV12-3 or TRBV12-4 to TRBJ2-2; TRBD1 agrees at 8 bases. The CDR3 spans 16 residues. V was pared by 5 bases and J by 4 bases, with 9 bases of the junction left unmatched. The CDR3 spells CASSPRTGTATGELFF. The CDR3, as DNA: TGTGCCAGCAGTCCGAGGACAGGGACGGCCACCGGGGAGCTGTTTTTT.

A few counts support this clonotype. The chain carries TRBV25-1 and TRBJ2-3; TRBD1 aligns across 7 bases. CDR1 is MGHDK and CDR2 is SYGVNS in the germline V gene. V lost 7 bases to trimming and J lost 2 bases; unmatched junction nucleotides: 9. The CDR3 totals 15 residues. The DNA for the CDR3 is TGTGCCAGCACCCGAGGGGACAGTCCCACAGATACGCAGTATTTT. It is translated as CASTRGDSPTDTQYF.

This clonotype was found once. The chain employs TRBV20-1 and TRBJ2-7; D is unclear. CDR1 and CDR2 from the germline V gene are DFQATT and SNEGSKA (reference sequence). Trimming took off 5 bases at V and 4 bases at J, with 21 bases between the two ends. The CDR3 runs 15 residues. The CDR3 region is CSAQPSRTGGYEQYF. The CDR3 nucleotides read TGCAGTGCTCAACCCTCTCGGACCGGTGGGTACGAGCAGTACTTC.